This T cell receptor (beta chain) originates from a study of identical twins (dated by TCRdb to 2016 to 2018). Study-wide context: The study deep-sequenced TCR alpha and beta repertoires from monozygotic twins, unrelated adults of various ages and cord blood to test whether fetal clonotypes persist. Replicate twin experiments were performed at different times using different library preparation protocols to rule out contamination.

Paper-wide results and their limitations: Fewer insertions were carried by abundant cord blood beta clonotypes, a similar but weaker trend appeared in young adult naive repertoires, and no such trend appeared in memory repertoires. A weaker excess of twin sharing was found in beta out-of-frame sequences because the signal-to-noise ratio was lowered by fewer shared sequences. Because the same donors could not be followed over many years, the conclusions depended on cross-sectional statistical analysis. Invariant T cells such as MAIT and iNKT could partly confound zero-insertion analyses, though diverse VJ usage argued against this for most clonotypes. Compared with coincidental sharing between unrelated individuals, out-of-frame TCR alpha sequences shared between twins showed an excess of sequences with low generation probability. Recombination models systematically underestimated out-of-frame TCR alpha sharing in monozygotic twins but agreed with sharing between unrelated individuals.

The germline V gene provides CDR1 SNHLY and CDR2 FYNNEI. The CDR3 covers 15 residues, taking in both the cysteine and the phenylalanine. Just CDR3 DNA is preserved here, 45 bases in frame from base 1. V is cut back by 5 bases and J by 4 bases, with 8 bases in the junction unmatched. To prepare the library, 5' RACE was applied. Data came from an Illumina HiSeq 2000. Template switching introduced a universal primer binding site; the final cDNA contained a unique molecular identifier, enabling accurate counting of TCR cDNA molecules. First-strand cDNA for TCR alpha and beta chains was synthesized from specific primers in the conserved constant-segment region. Each cDNA library was double barcoded, with a SMART-Mk sample barcode plus Illumina barcodes, to control for contamination. TruSeq adapter sequences along with Illumina sample barcodes were introduced in two successive PCR steps. The TCR alpha and beta cDNA libraries were sequenced on the Illumina HiSeq platform using custom primers. On the study's bioinformatics: MiGEC processed the raw reads to extract unique molecular identifiers, while MiXCR was used to determine the CDR3 positions. For each individual, recombination models were inferred using an EM algorithm with the repgenHMM and IGoR tools. The tcR package in R was used for shared clonotype analysis, with sharing normalized by the product of cloneset sizes. To study raw recombination without the effects of thymic and clonal selection, out-of-frame nonproductive sequences were analyzed. TCRdb redid the processing of the public reads, applying fastp at Q25 and MiXCR, and retained in-frame beta chains. For every CDR3 protein sequence, its rows merge into one entry that carries the most common genes and DNA. The V and J calls were determined by TCRdb, not by the authors. The sample table records around 240,000 distinct CDR3 sequences; around 7% of these occur just once. The ten largest clones capture 3% to 4% of the sample.

Turning to this clonotype: There is no known antigen for this receptor. No base quality information exists; no much larger clone differs at one position.

Every donor in the study was a healthy Caucasian. Three pairs of female monozygotic twins, all aged about 18 to 30 years, made up the twin cohort. Miltenyi CD45RO+ enrichment and human naive T-cell isolation kits were used to isolate memory (CD45RO+) and naive T cells from PBMC. This sample was also put to use in a study of yellow fever vaccine responses in identical twins. As noted in the second study: The T cell response to vaccination in identical twins was reported by the authors to appear partly convergent and partly personalized. In identical twins, the study followed T cell clones that responded to the vaccine with precision.

Specimen: memory (CD45RO+) T cells sorted from blood. The cell subset or site label of this sample denotes: CD45RO+ enriched T cells. The origin of this receptor is a woman under 30 in good health. The chain joins TRBV2 to TRBJ2-5, and 9 junction bases match TRBD1. The CDR3 has the sequence CASSSTTGGGETQYF. The sequenced DNA is TGTGCCAGCAGTTCCACTACAGGGGGCGGAGAGACCCAGTACTTC.